A selection of T cell receptor beta chains follows, all from one sample in a study of CD8 T cells in Susac syndrome. TCRdb re-called the immunoSEQ multiplex PCR reads with MiXCR, one entry per CDR3 protein. The sample holds just over 300,000 distinct CDR3 sequences, approximately 90% seen once. The sequencing sample was made of CD4+ T cells from PBMCs. These receptors were obtained from a human donor with multiple sclerosis. The CDR3 runs from the conserved cysteine through the conserved F or W. The order of the fields is clone size, J gene, V gene, D gene, CDR3 DNA, CDR3 protein. The D gene is left open where the match is weak. The listing skips clone size in some rows; elsewhere it reads once, few, many or a size class.

>.|TRBJ1-3|TRBV7-9|.
TGTGCCAGCAGGATCCCGACAGATTTAAACACCATATATTTT
CASRIPTDLNTIYF
>.|TRBJ1-2|TRBV5-6|.
TGTGCCAGCAGCTTAAAGTCAACAGGGTATGGGGCCGGTGGCTACACCTTC
CASSLKSTGYGAGGYTF
>.|TRBJ2-3|TRBV18|.
TGTGCCAGCTCACCAGCCCCTCGGTCGGATACGCAGTATTTT
CASSPAPRSDTQYF
>.|TRBJ2-7|TRBV3-1|TRBD2
TGTGCCAGCAGCCAGTCTCTGGCGGGAGTAGGCGAGCAGTACTTC
CASSQSLAGVGEQYF
>.|TRBJ2-7|TRBV20-1|.
TGCAGTGCCCGAACAGGATTCTCCTACGAGCAGTACTTC
CSARTGFSYEQYF
>.|TRBJ1-1|TRBV5-4|TRBD1
TGTGCCAGCAGCCCGGGGACAGTCAGGAACACTGAAGCTTTCTTT
CASSPGTVRNTEAFF
>.|TRBJ2-5|TRBV14|.
TGTGCCAGCAGCCCCGACTCCCTCGGGAAGACCCAGTACTTC
CASSPDSLGKTQYF
>.|TRBJ1-2|TRBV12-3/TRBV12-4|.
TGTGCCAGCATGCCCTACCGGTATGGCTACACCTTC
CASMPYRYGYTF
>.|TRBJ1-4|TRBV6-6|TRBD1
TGTGGGACAGGGAAAGGAGAAAAACTGTTTTTT
CGTGKGEKLFF
>.|TRBJ2-7|TRBV18|.
TGTGCCAGCTCACACGAACAAACCGCAAACGAGCAGTACTTC
CASSHEQTANEQYF
>.|TRBJ1-1|TRBV7-2|TRBD1
TGTGCCAGCAGCTTAGCTCAGGGACAGTGGAAAGCTTTCTTT
CASSLAQGQWKAFF
>.|TRBJ2-7|TRBV11-1|.
TGTGCCAGCAGCTTAGGTGGGTTTTTCGGCGAAACATCACTGAACTCCTACGAGCAGTACTTC
CASSLGGFFGETSLNSYEQYF
>.|TRBJ2-5|TRBV11-1|.
TGTGCCAGCAGGAAGACGGGCCAAGAGACCCAGTACTTC
CASRKTGQETQYF
>.|TRBJ2-2|TRBV19|.
TGTGCCAGTAGTATAGAAACCCCCGGGGACACCGGGGAGCTGTTTTTT
CASSIETPGDTGELFF
>.|TRBJ1-1|TRBV10-2|TRBD1
TGCGCCAGCAGTGAGTACAAGGGGGCATGGACTGAAGCTTTCTTT
CASSEYKGAWTEAFF
>.|TRBJ2-1|TRBV29-1|.
TGCAGCGTTGAAATCACCAGCTCCTACAATGAGCAGTTCTTC
CSVEITSSYNEQFF
>.|TRBJ2-6|TRBV12-3/TRBV12-4|.
TGTGCCAGCAGTTTTCTTGGGGCCAACGTCCTGACTTTC
CASSFLGANVLTF
>.|TRBJ2-5|TRBV6-5|.
TGTGCCAGCAGTTCTGTAGGGGAGACCCAGTACTTC
CASSSVGETQYF
>.|TRBJ2-1|TRBV29-1|TRBD2
TGCAGCGTAGGGGGACTAGCGGGGGGCTCGCCCTACAATGAGCAGTTCTTC
CSVGGLAGGSPYNEQFF
>.|TRBJ2-5|TRBV10-3|.
TGTGCCATCAGCGGGACCAGGGAAGAGACCCAGTACTTC
CAISGTREETQYF
>.|TRBJ2-3|TRBV29-1|.
TGCAGCGTTGAAGATCAATGGGGTTCCACAGATACGCAGTATTTT
CSVEDQWGSTDTQYF
>.|TRBJ1-5|TRBV19|.
TGTGCCAGTAGCGGAGGGGAGAGTAGCAATCAGCCCCAGCATTTT
CASSGGESSNQPQHF
>.|TRBJ1-1|TRBV7-9|.
TGTGCCAGCAGCTTATTGGGTAGCAGGAACACTGAAGCTTTCTTT
CASSLLGSRNTEAFF
>.|TRBJ2-1|TRBV29-1|TRBD2
TGCAGCGTTCTAGCGGGAGGTTGGAATGAGCAGTTCTTC
CSVLAGGWNEQFF
>.|TRBJ2-4|TRBV6-2/TRBV6-3|TRBD2
TGTGCCAGCAGTACATACTCTAGCGGGAGGGCCGATCAGTACTTC
CASSTYSSGRADQYF
>.|TRBJ1-1|TRBV2|.
TGTGCCAGCAGTGAACGGTTGCCGGGGAACACTGAAGCTTTCTTT
CASSERLPGNTEAFF
>.|TRBJ1-5|TRBV5-3|TRBD1
TGTGCCAGAAGCTCCCCCCCGGACAGGGGGCGAAAGAGCAATCAGCCCCAGCATTTT
CARSSPPDRGRKSNQPQHF
>.|TRBJ1-1|TRBV19|.
TGTGCCACCCAGCGCGGGGTGATGAACACTGAAGCTTTCTTT
CATQRGVMNTEAFF
>.|TRBJ2-7|TRBV19|.
TGTGCCAGTAGTACGGACGGGACTCTTACCTACGAGCAGTACTTC
CASSTDGTLTYEQYF
>.|TRBJ1-1|TRBV7-2|.
TGTGCCAGCAGCTTGGGACAATGGGCTGAAGCTTTCTTT
CASSLGQWAEAFF
>.|TRBJ2-2|TRBV19|TRBD1
TGTGCCAGTAGTCCCCGGCGACAGGGTCGCGGGGAGCTGTTTTTT
CASSPRRQGRGELFF
>once|TRBJ2-2|TRBV6-1|TRBD1
TGTGCCAGCGGCGGGACAGGGTGGTATGATACCTCCGGGGAGCTGTTTTTT
CASGGTGWYDTSGELFF
>.|TRBJ1-1|TRBV30|.
TGTGCCTGTACTCGGACACTGAACACTGAAGCTTTCTTT
CACTRTLNTEAFF
>.|TRBJ2-7|TRBV12-3/TRBV12-4|TRBD1
TGTGCCAGCAGTTTACTAGGGGGCAGGGGGTACATCTACGAGCAGTACTTC
CASSLLGGRGYIYEQYF
>.|TRBJ2-6|TRBV12-3/TRBV12-4|.
TGTGCCAGCAGTTTTTGGTCGGGCCGAGGGGCCAACGTCCTGACTTTC
CASSFWSGRGANVLTF
>.|TRBJ1-6|TRBV4-1|.
TGCGCCAGCAGCCAAGCTTCAGATACCCTTTCACCCCTCCACTTT
CASSQASDTLSPLHF
>few|TRBJ2-7|TRBV3-1|.
TGTGCCAGCAGCCAACAGGCAGGATCCTACGAGCAGTACTTC
CASSQQAGSYEQYF
>.|TRBJ2-5|TRBV20-1|.
TGCAGTGCCGCCCCTTGGACGGGCCAAGAGACCCAGTACTTC
CSAAPWTGQETQYF
>.|TRBJ2-1|TRBV30|TRBD2
TGTGCCTGGACGAACGTAGCGGGAAGCAATGAGCAGTTCTTC
CAWTNVAGSNEQFF
>.|TRBJ2-1|TRBV6-1|.
TGTGCCAGCCTACCGCGCGGGGTCCCTTACAATGAGCAGTTCTTC
CASLPRGVPYNEQFF
>.|TRBJ2-5|TRBV30|.
TGTGCCCGCCTGGGACACCCGCAAGAGACCCAGTACTTC
CARLGHPQETQYF